The 3 T cell receptor beta chains below come from one sample, sequenced in a study of cytomegalovirus exposure and HLA in healthy donors. Using immunoSEQ multiplex PCR, the repertoire was profiled, and TCRdb retains in-frame clones only, with some absent. The sample consists of 71,000 or so clones, 90% to 95% of them appearing once. The sample taken for sequencing was PBMCs. The receptors come from a young woman in good health and CMV-seronegative.

V gene TRBV27 combines with J gene TRBJ1-5; D is unresolved. CDR3 size: 16 residues. Germline CDR1 is MNHEY and CDR2 is SMNVEV (reference sequence). V lost 6 bases and J lost 10, with 25 bases in between. Here the CDR3 DNA reads TGTGCCAGCAGCCCTGGTGAGAGGGAGCGAAGAAGCCCCCAGCATTTT. Amino acid sequence: CASSPGERERRSPQHF.

This clone was found once. This chain links TRBV11-2 with TRBJ1-6, with 7 bases that match TRBD1. CDR3 size: 14 residues. V lost 1 base and J lost 10; bases outside the gene matches: 4. Germline V CDR1 and CDR2: SGHAT, FQNNGV. The CDR3 DNA follows: TGTGCCAGCAGCTTAGGGACAGGACTATCACCCCTCCACTTT. It is translated as CASSLGTGLSPLHF.

The chain employs TRBV5-1 and TRBJ2-3, with 7 bases matching TRBD2. This CDR3 region has 17 residues. J lost 4 bases, V lost 4 bases, and 15 bases had no gene match. CDR1 is SGHRS, CDR2 YFSETQ, per germline. CDR3 loop: CASSTSMGPAGADTQYF. CDR3 in DNA: TGCGCCAGCAGCACATCCATGGGGCCGGCGGGGGCAGATACGCAGTATTTT. The whole variable domain, filled in from reference TRBV5-1 and TRBJ2-3, reads KAGVTQTPRYLIKTRGQQVTLSCSPISGHRSVSWYQQTPGQGLQFLFEYFSETQRNKGNFPGRFSGRQFSNSRSEMNVSTLELGDSALYLCASSTSMGPAGADTQYFGPGTRLTVL.